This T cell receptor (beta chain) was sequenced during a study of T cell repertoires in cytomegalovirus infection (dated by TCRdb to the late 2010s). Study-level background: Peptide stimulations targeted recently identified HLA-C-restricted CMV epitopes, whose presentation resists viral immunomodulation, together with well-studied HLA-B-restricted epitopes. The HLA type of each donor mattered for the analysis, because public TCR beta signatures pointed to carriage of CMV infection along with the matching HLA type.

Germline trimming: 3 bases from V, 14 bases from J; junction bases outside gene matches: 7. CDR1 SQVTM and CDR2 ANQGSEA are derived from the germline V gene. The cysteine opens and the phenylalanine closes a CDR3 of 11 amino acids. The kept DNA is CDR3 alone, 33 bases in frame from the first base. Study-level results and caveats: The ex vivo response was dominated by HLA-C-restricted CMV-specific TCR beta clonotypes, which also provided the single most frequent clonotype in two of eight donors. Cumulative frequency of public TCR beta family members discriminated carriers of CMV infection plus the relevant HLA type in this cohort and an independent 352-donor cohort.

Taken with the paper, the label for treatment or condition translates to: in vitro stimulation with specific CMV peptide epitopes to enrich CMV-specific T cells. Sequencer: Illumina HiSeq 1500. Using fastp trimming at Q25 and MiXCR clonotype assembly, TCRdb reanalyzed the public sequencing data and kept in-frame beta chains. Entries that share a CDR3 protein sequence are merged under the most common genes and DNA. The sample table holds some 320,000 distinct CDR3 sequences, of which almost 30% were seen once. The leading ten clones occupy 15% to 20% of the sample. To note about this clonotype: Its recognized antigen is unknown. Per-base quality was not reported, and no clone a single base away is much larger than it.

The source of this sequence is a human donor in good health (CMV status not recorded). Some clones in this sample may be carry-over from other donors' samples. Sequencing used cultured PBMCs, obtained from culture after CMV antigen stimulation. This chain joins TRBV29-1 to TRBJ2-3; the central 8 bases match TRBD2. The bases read TGCAGCGTTGATAGGGGACTAGTCTGGTATTTT. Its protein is CSVDRGLVWYF.